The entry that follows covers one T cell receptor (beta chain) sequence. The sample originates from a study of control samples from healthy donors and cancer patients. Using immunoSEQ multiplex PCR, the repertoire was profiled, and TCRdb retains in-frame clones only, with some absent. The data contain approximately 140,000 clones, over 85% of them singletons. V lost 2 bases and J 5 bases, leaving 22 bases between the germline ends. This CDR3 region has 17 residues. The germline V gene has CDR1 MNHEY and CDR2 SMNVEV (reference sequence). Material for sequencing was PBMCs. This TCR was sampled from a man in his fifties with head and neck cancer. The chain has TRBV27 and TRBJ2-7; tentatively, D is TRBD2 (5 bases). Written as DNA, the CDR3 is TGTGCCAGCAGTTTACAAGGCCCTGCTAGCCGGTTCCACGAGCAGTACTTC. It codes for CASSLQGPASRFHEQYF.